The next 27 T cell receptor beta chains were all read from a single sample in a study of CD8+ T cells in alopecia areata. Treatment indicated: oral pan-JAK inhibitor, 5-10 mg twice daily. RNA extraction and reverse transcription yielded cDNA as sequencing template. The assay was immunoSEQ multiplex PCR, and TCRdb's table has in-frame clones only and misses some. The sample has roughly 190,000 clones, 50% to 70% seen once. The sequencing used CD4+ T cells sorted from blood, collected around week 50, from a patient treated with tofacitinib. Receptors were obtained from a human donor with alopecia areata.

The CDR3 region is CASGHNLRGRNTQYF. The CDR3 nucleotides read TGTGCCAGCGGCCACAACCTGCGGGGGAGGAATACGCAGTATTTT. The chain has TRBV7-9 and TRBJ2-3; 7 nucleotides line up with TRBD2. CDR1 SEHNR and CDR2 FQNEAQ come from the germline V gene (reference sequence). The CDR3 runs to 15 residues. V was pared by 8 bases and J by 7 bases, with 15 bases of the junction left unmatched.

The CDR3 nucleotides are TGTGCCAGCAGCACAGACAGGGGAAGGTCTGGCTACACCTTC. It codes for CASSTDRGRSGYTF. V is TRBV11-2 and J is TRBJ1-2; 8 bases align to TRBD1. Trimming cost V 5 bases and J 7 bases; bases outside gene matches: 9. The CDR3 has 14 amino acids. Germline V gene sequence: CDR1 SGHAT, CDR2 FQNNGV.

The chain uses TRBV4-3 and TRBJ1-5, with a weak D call TRBD1 (6 bases). V lost 3 bases and J 3 bases, leaving 9 bases between the germline ends. This CDR3 is built from 14 residues. The V gene's germline CDR1 is LGHNA and CDR2 YSLEER. The CDR3: CASSHGQSNQPQHF. The CDR3 DNA is TGCGCCAGCAGCCACGGACAGTCCAATCAGCCCCAGCATTTT.

This clone was seen a few times. The chain employs TRBV7-9 and TRBJ2-7, with D possibly TRBD1 on 6 matching bases. The ends were cut back, 2 bases at V and 2 bases at J, with 10 bases in the middle. The CDR3 spans 14 residues. Germline V gene data show CDR1 as SEHNR and CDR2 as FQNEAQ (reference sequence). CDR3 region: CASSLLGTTYEQYF. For the CDR3, the DNA is TGTGCCAGCAGCTTACTAGGGACAACCTACGAGCAGTACTTC.

The chain's CDR3 is CAWSVWGGLNTEAFF. CDR3 DNA: TGTGCCTGGAGTGTATGGGGCGGACTGAACACTGAAGCTTTCTTT. The chain employs TRBV30 and TRBJ1-1; possible D gene TRBD1, 5 bases. Trimming took 0 bases from V and 0 from J, leaving 11 bases between them. The germline V gene encodes CDR1 GTSNPN and CDR2 SVGIG (reference sequence). The CDR3 contains 15 residues.

The V and J genes are TRBV4-3 and TRBJ2-2; D remains ambiguous. V shed 0 bases and J shed 6 bases, with 8 bases lying between them. This CDR3 is built from 14 residues. The germline CDR1 and CDR2 sequences are LGHNA and YSLEER. The CDR3 reads CASSQDTRPGELFF. The DNA of the CDR3 is TGCGCCAGCAGCCAAGATACTCGGCCCGGGGAGCTGTTTTTT.

This clone has just a few counts. The V call is TRBV5-5, the J call TRBJ2-1, with D tentatively TRBD2 (5 bases). Germline CDR1 reads SGHKS; CDR2 reads YYEKEE (reference sequence). CDR3 length equals 12 residues. The V end was cut by 4 bases, the J end by 13 bases, with 15 bases between. The CDR3 coding sequence is TGTGCCAGCAGCCACTCGGGCGGGCACCAGTTCTTC. Protein product: CASSHSGGHQFF.

This clone is a singleton in its sample. The chain couples TRBV18 to TRBJ1-1; D is ambiguous. Looked up from germline, CDR1 is KGHSH and CDR2 is LQKENI. The CDR3 is 13 amino acids. Between the trimmed V and J ends, which lost 1 base and 6 bases, there was a span of 9 bases. Here the CDR3 reads CASSPLEGSEAFF. The CDR3 nucleotides are TGTGCCAGCTCACCACTCGAGGGATCTGAAGCTTTCTTT.

There are many counts of this clone. In DNA form, the CDR3 reads TGCAGCGGGACTACAGGACAGGGGGCATCAAATACGCAGTATTTT. Translating it yields CSGTTGQGASNTQYF. The J gene is TRBJ2-3, the V gene TRBV29-1, with 11 bases identical to TRBD1. Germline lookup yields CDR1 SQVTM and CDR2 ANQGSEA. Germline trimming cut 7 bases from V and 7 bases from J; bases unmatched to any gene: 13. The CDR3 is made up of 15 amino acids.

This chain uses TRBV7-2 with TRBJ1-1, with 8 nucleotides matching TRBD1. The CDR3 loop spans 13 amino acids. Germline trimming cut 8 bases from V and 1 base from J; bases unmatched to any gene: 3. Germline lookup yields CDR1 SGHTA and CDR2 FQGNSA. CDR3 residues: CASGGTGNTEAFF. The CDR3 DNA is TGTGCCAGCGGCGGGACAGGGAACACTGAAGCTTTCTTT.

The V gene is TRBV20-1, the J gene TRBJ1-4; 7 nucleotides align to TRBD1. This CDR3 spans 11 amino acids. Germline assignment: CDR1 DFQATT and CDR2 SNEGSKA (reference sequence). CDR3: CSATGNEKLFF. CDR3 DNA sequence: TGCAGCGCGACAGGGAATGAAAAACTGTTTTTT.

The table lists this clone with many counts. The chain carries TRBV7-3 and TRBJ1-5, with D maybe TRBD1 (6 bases). CDR3 length: 16 residues. Per the germline V gene, CDR1 is SGHTA and CDR2 is FQGTGA. Trimming left V 4 bases short and J 3 bases short, with 16 bases between. Here the CDR3 DNA reads TGTGCCAGCAGCTCCGGCCAGGGGCCGTTCAATCAGCCCCAGCATTTT. Protein sequence: CASSSGQGPFNQPQHF.

The rearrangement links TRBV27 to TRBJ2-2, with 8 bases fitting TRBD2. Per the germline V gene, CDR1 is MNHEY and CDR2 is SMNVEV (reference sequence). The trim removed 7 bases at V and 4 bases at J, leaving 8 bases unmatched. This CDR3 region has 15 residues. Here the CDR3 reads CASTAIAGPTGELFF. The CDR3 bases are TGTGCCAGCACGGCTATAGCGGGGCCCACCGGGGAGCTGTTTTTT.

The table lists this clone with a few counts. The rearrangement links TRBV7-9 to TRBJ2-7; 16 positions agree with TRBD2. Looked up from germline, CDR1 is SEHNR and CDR2 is FQNEAQ (reference sequence). Trimming cost V 5 bases and J 1 base; bases outside gene matches: 11. CDR3 length: 19 residues. CDR3: CASSPLGLAGGLGSYEQYF. As DNA, the CDR3 is TGTGCCAGCAGCCCGCTGGGACTAGCGGGGGGGCTTGGGTCCTACGAGCAGTACTTC.

In this sample, this clone turned up a few times. The rearrangement links TRBV15 to TRBJ2-1; TRBD2 aligns across 11 bases. The CDR3 covers 18 residues. V shed 5 bases and J 5 bases; nucleotides not matched to a gene: 14. Germline V gene sequence: CDR1 LNHNV, CDR2 YYDKDF (reference sequence). For the CDR3, the DNA is TGTGCCACCAGCCCCCGGAAAGGTAGCGGGGGGGCCGACAATGAGCAGTTCTTC. This gives the protein CATSPRKGSGGADNEQFF. Using reference TRBV15 and TRBJ2-1 for the parts outside the CDR3, the full variable domain is DAMVIQNPRYQVTQFGKPVTLSCSQTLNHNVMYWYQQKSSQAPKLLFHYYDKDFNNEADTPDNFQSRRPNTSFCFLDIRSPGLGDTAMYLCATSPRKGSGGADNEQFFGPGTRLTVL.

The chain carries TRBV19 and TRBJ2-7; 9 bases line up with TRBD1. There are 13 residues in the CDR3. Germline V lookup: CDR1 LNHDA, CDR2 SQIVND (reference sequence). The trim removed 5 bases at V and 3 bases at J, leaving 2 bases unmatched. As DNA, the CDR3 is TGTGCCAGTAGTGCGGGACAGGGCTACGAGCAGTACTTC. Amino acid sequence: CASSAGQGYEQYF.

This chain joins TRBV5-1 and TRBJ2-7; no clear D. CDR1 is SGHRS, CDR2 YFSETQ, per germline. The CDR3 is 11 amino acids. Trimming took 5 bases from V and 4 from J, leaving 7 bases between them. CDR3 in DNA: TGCGCCAGCAGTGGTCAGTACGAGCAGTACTTC. Amino acids: CASSGQYEQYF.

CDR3 sequence reads: CASSSGRQETQYF. The CDR3 coding sequence is TGTGCCAGCAGCTCGGGACGGCAAGAGACCCAGTACTTC. The gene calls are TRBV7-3 and TRBJ2-5, with D perhaps assigned TRBD1 or TRBD2 (5 bases each). This CDR3 is built from 13 residues. Germline V CDR1 and CDR2: SGHTA, FQGTGA. Between the trimmed V and J ends, which lost 4 bases and 2 bases, there was a span of 8 bases.

The rearrangement links TRBV5-1 to TRBJ2-3, with 14 bases fitting TRBD2. CDR3 length equals 16 residues. Germline V gene data show CDR1 as SGHRS and CDR2 as YFSETQ. V gave up 1 base and J gave up 6 bases; unmatched junction bases: 4. This chain's CDR3 is CASSLRGLAGVDTQYF. Here the CDR3 DNA reads TGCGCCAGCAGCTTGAGGGGACTAGCGGGGGTGGATACGCAGTATTTT.

The V call is TRBV7-9, the J call TRBJ1-1; D is unresolved. Per germline, CDR1 SEHNR and CDR2 FQNEAQ (reference sequence). CDR3 size: 14 residues. V dropped 1 base and J dropped 4 bases, with 10 bases sitting between them. The CDR3: CASSLEGRATEAFF. The CDR3 coding sequence is TGTGCCAGCAGCTTAGAAGGGCGGGCCACTGAAGCTTTCTTT. Together with reference TRBV7-9 and TRBJ1-1, the CDR3 gives the full variable domain: DTGVSQNPRHKITKRGQNVTFRCDPISEHNRLYWYRQTLGQGPEFLTYFQNEAQLEKSRLLSDRFSAERPKGSFSTLEIQRTEQGDSAMYLCASSLEGRATEAFFGQGTRLTVV.

This clone was observed a few times. V and J are TRBV29-1 and TRBJ1-1; no clear D. The CDR3 length is 13 residues. Between the trimmed V and J ends, which lost 7 bases and 13 bases, there was a span of 25 bases. Germline V CDR1 and CDR2: SQVTM, ANQGSEA. The CDR3 is CSAGRALNSVVFF. In DNA form, the CDR3 reads TGCAGCGCCGGACGGGCCCTCAACAGTGTAGTTTTCTTT.

This chain connects TRBV6-5 to TRBJ1-4; unclear D gene. V was trimmed by 2 bases and J by 5 bases, leaving 6 bases between them. Germline V gene data show CDR1 as MNHEY and CDR2 as SVGAGI. The CDR3 is made up of 13 amino acids. The CDR3 DNA reads TGTGCCAGCAGTTACAGCGTAAATGAAAAACTGTTTTTT. Protein sequence: CASSYSVNEKLFF.

The gene calls are TRBV6-5 and TRBJ2-4; D gene uncertain. CDR3 length: 15 amino acids. V dropped 4 bases and J dropped 0 bases, with 10 bases sitting between them. Germline CDR1 reads MNHEY; CDR2 reads SVGAGI. The CDR3 sequence is CASSSPRTAKNIQYF. The CDR3 DNA is TGTGCCAGCAGTTCCCCCCGGACAGCCAAAAACATTCAGTACTTC.

This clone was recorded a few times. J is TRBJ2-1 and V is TRBV18; the D gene is possibly TRBD2 (6 bases). This CDR3 spans 17 amino acids. V was shortened by 3 bases and J by 0 bases, with 15 bases between the two germline ends. CDR1 and CDR2 (germline): KGHSH, LQKENI. The CDR3 sequence is CASSPPDGGTSYNEQFF. CDR3 DNA: TGTGCCAGCTCACCCCCCGACGGGGGAACCTCCTACAATGAGCAGTTCTTC.

The rearrangement links TRBV30 to TRBJ1-3; maybe TRBD1 (5 bases). The germline V gene encodes CDR1 GTSNPN and CDR2 SVGIG (reference sequence). With 4 bases removed from V and 7 bases from J, the gap between germline ends came to 11 bases. The CDR3 contains 12 residues. CDR3 DNA sequence: TGTGCCTGGAACCCAGGGCTGAACACCATATATTTT. Translated, it gives CAWNPGLNTIYF.

This clone was counted once. This chain uses TRBV30 with TRBJ1-2, with TRBD1 identical over 7 bases. The V gene's germline CDR1 is GTSNPN and CDR2 SVGIG (reference sequence). CDR3 length equals 14 residues. J gave up 0 bases and V 6 bases, and 7 bases lay outside the gene matches. In DNA form, the CDR3 reads TGTGCCTGTCTAGGGACAGACCCTAACTATGGCTACACCTTC. Its translation is CACLGTDPNYGYTF.

The V gene is TRBV29-1, the J gene TRBJ1-2; no clear D. This CDR3 comprises 15 residues. In germline, CDR1 is SQVTM, CDR2 ANQGSEA. V lost 2 bases to trimming and J lost 1 base, with 14 bases between them. CDR3 coding DNA: TGCAGCGTTGAAAACCTAAACAGAGTTAACTATGGCTACACCTTC. This gives the protein CSVENLNRVNYGYTF.